This is a list of T cell receptor beta chains from one sample in a study of neurological immune-mediated disorders. TCRdb fed the 5' RACE reads into MiXCR, producing one record per CDR3 protein. The data hold about 99,000 distinct CDR3 sequences, with 10% to 13% observed a single time. Sequencing input: PBMCs. The receptors were gathered from a female donor with HTLV-1-associated myelopathy (HAM/TSP). The CDR3 runs from the conserved cysteine through the conserved F or W. The order of the fields is clone size, D gene, J gene, V gene, CDR3 protein, CDR3 DNA. A D gene is named only where the DNA matches it firmly. Some rows have no size entry. The others give once, few or many, or a class for an expanded clone.

clone size: many; D gene: .; J gene: TRBJ1-5; V gene: TRBV20-1; CDR3 protein: CSARGSGRPQHF; CDR3 DNA: TGCAGTGCTAGAGGCTCTGGTAGACCCCAGCATTTT
clone size: many; D gene: .; J gene: TRBJ2-3; V gene: TRBV24-1; CDR3 protein: CATSAFDLIGSDTQYF; CDR3 DNA: TGTGCCACCAGCGCTTTCGATCTGATTGGTTCAGATACGCAGTATTTT
clone size: many; D gene: .; J gene: TRBJ2-3; V gene: TRBV5-1; CDR3 protein: CASSGGDTQYF; CDR3 DNA: TGCGCCAGCAGTGGGGGCGATACGCAGTATTTT
clone size: many; D gene: .; J gene: TRBJ2-7; V gene: TRBV10-3; CDR3 protein: CAISDNYEQYF; CDR3 DNA: TGTGCCATCAGTGACAACTACGAGCAGTACTTC
clone size: .; D gene: .; J gene: TRBJ2-3; V gene: TRBV7-8; CDR3 protein: CASRIRAQIYGDTQYF; CDR3 DNA: TGTGCCAGCAGGATCCGGGCTCAAATCTATGGAGATACGCAGTATTTT
clone size: many; D gene: .; J gene: TRBJ2-1; V gene: TRBV28; CDR3 protein: CASSFFRKGTRLYNEQFF; CDR3 DNA: TGTGCCAGCAGTTTTTTTCGGAAGGGGACAAGATTATACAATGAGCAGTTCTTC
clone size: many; D gene: .; J gene: TRBJ1-6; V gene: TRBV20-1; CDR3 protein: CSARRQKDNSPLHF; CDR3 DNA: TGCAGTGCTAGACGCCAGAAGGATAATTCACCCCTCCACTTT
clone size: .; D gene: TRBD1; J gene: TRBJ1-1; V gene: TRBV12-3/TRBV12-4; CDR3 protein: CASSFDRGQGTEAFF; CDR3 DNA: TGTGCCAGCAGTTTTGACAGGGGGCAGGGCACTGAAGCTTTCTTT
clone size: .; D gene: .; J gene: TRBJ2-7; V gene: TRBV5-1; CDR3 protein: CASSRYMSHEQYF; CDR3 DNA: TGCGCCAGCAGCCGATACATGTCCCACGAGCAGTACTTC
clone size: many; D gene: .; J gene: TRBJ2-7; V gene: TRBV5-1; CDR3 protein: CASSLERISHEQYF; CDR3 DNA: TGCGCCAGCAGCTTGGAGCGGATCTCCCACGAGCAGTACTTC
clone size: .; D gene: .; J gene: TRBJ2-1; V gene: TRBV12-3/TRBV12-4; CDR3 protein: CASRTPGSSYNEQFF; CDR3 DNA: TGTGCCAGCAGGACCCCGGGGAGCTCCTACAATGAGCAGTTCTTC
clone size: .; D gene: TRBD2; J gene: TRBJ2-7; V gene: TRBV5-6; CDR3 protein: CASRTSGVYEQYF; CDR3 DNA: TGTGCCAGCAGGACTAGCGGGGTCTACGAGCAGTACTTC
clone size: many; D gene: .; J gene: TRBJ2-3; V gene: TRBV24-1; CDR3 protein: CATSDFQRATDTQYF; CDR3 DNA: TGTGCCACCAGTGATTTCCAGCGGGCCACAGATACGCAGTATTTT
clone size: .; D gene: .; J gene: TRBJ2-7; V gene: TRBV30; CDR3 protein: CAWTRNSGSYEQYF; CDR3 DNA: TGTGCCTGGACCCGGAACAGTGGATCCTACGAGCAGTACTTC
clone size: many; D gene: .; J gene: TRBJ2-1; V gene: TRBV12-3/TRBV12-4; CDR3 protein: CASSLAQVDSRQFF; CDR3 DNA: TGTGCCAGCAGTTTAGCGCAGGTTGACAGCCGGCAGTTCTTC
clone size: .; D gene: .; J gene: TRBJ2-7; V gene: TRBV10-2; CDR3 protein: CASLRAPSTYEQYF; CDR3 DNA: TGCGCCAGCCTCAGAGCCCCTAGCACCTACGAGCAGTACTTC
clone size: many; D gene: TRBD2; J gene: TRBJ2-1; V gene: TRBV29-1; CDR3 protein: CSGEGGVEEQFF; CDR3 DNA: TGCAGCGGCGAGGGAGGGGTTGAAGAGCAGTTCTTC
clone size: many; D gene: .; J gene: TRBJ2-6; V gene: TRBV28; CDR3 protein: CASSLGTESGANVLTF; CDR3 DNA: TGTGCCAGCAGTTTGGGCACAGAGTCTGGGGCCAACGTCCTGACTTTC
clone size: many; D gene: .; J gene: TRBJ1-1; V gene: TRBV12-3/TRBV12-4; CDR3 protein: CASSSPGQRNTEAFF; CDR3 DNA: TGTGCCAGCAGTTCACCCGGACAGAGGAACACTGAAGCTTTCTTT
clone size: few; D gene: TRBD2; J gene: TRBJ2-3; V gene: TRBV20-1; CDR3 protein: CSASSGGDTDTQYF; CDR3 DNA: TGCAGTGCGAGTAGCGGGGGGGACACAGATACGCAGTATTTT
clone size: .; D gene: TRBD1; J gene: TRBJ2-7; V gene: TRBV20-1; CDR3 protein: CSEKVGTVDGEQYF; CDR3 DNA: TGCAGTGAAAAGGTCGGGACAGTGGACGGCGAGCAGTACTTC
clone size: many; D gene: .; J gene: TRBJ1-1; V gene: TRBV5-1; CDR3 protein: CASSLSDSYTEAFF; CDR3 DNA: TGCGCCAGCAGCTTGTCGGACAGCTACACTGAAGCTTTCTTT
clone size: many; D gene: .; J gene: TRBJ2-3; V gene: TRBV20-1; CDR3 protein: CSAIDPLTGGDPDTQYF; CDR3 DNA: TGCAGTGCTATCGACCCTTTGACAGGAGGTGATCCAGATACGCAGTATTTT
clone size: many; D gene: .; J gene: TRBJ2-3; V gene: TRBV28; CDR3 protein: CASSLPSPDTQYF; CDR3 DNA: TGTGCCAGCAGTTTACCGAGTCCAGATACGCAGTATTTT
clone size: many; D gene: TRBD2; J gene: TRBJ2-5; V gene: TRBV28; CDR3 protein: CASTPGLALSTTQYF; CDR3 DNA: TGTGCCAGCACCCCGGGACTAGCCTTGTCCACGACCCAGTACTTC